A single sample is the source of the 30 T cell receptor beta chains below, sequenced in a study of blood T cell repertoires in COVID-19 (dated by TCRdb to 2020 to 2021). The library was made by the immunoSEQ multiplex PCR assay. TCRdb's version of the immuneACCESS table is confined to in-frame rearrangements and falls short of the full clone set. An unresolved V gene accounts for under half of the shortfall where checked; the remainder is of unknown origin. The sample has 250,000 to 300,000 clones on record, 70% to 90% of them singletons. 10% to 15% of the sample comes from the top ten. The sequenced material came from peripheral blood. These receptors came from a woman younger than 45 with COVID-19, enrolled during active disease.

The table lists this clone with a count of one. The rearrangement joins TRBV3-1 (or the pseudogene TRBV3-2) to TRBJ1-4; TRBD1 agrees at 8 bases. J gave up 0 bases and V 6 bases, and 3 bases lay outside the gene matches. Germline-derived CDR1 and CDR2 are LGHDT and YNNKEL (reference sequence). The CDR3 length is 15 residues. The CDR3 loop is CASSDRGPTNEKLFF. CDR3 sequence (DNA): TGTGCCAGCAGTGACAGGGGCCCAACTAATGAAAAACTGTTTTTT.

The V and J genes are TRBV5-4 and TRBJ2-7; 7 bases are a match to TRBD1. The J segment lost 4 bases and the V segment lost 0 bases, leaving 7 bases of the junction unmatched. CDR3 length: 15 residues. CDR1 and CDR2 from the germline V gene are SGHNT and YYREEE (reference sequence). This CDR3 is CASSLEGGEGYEQYF. In DNA, the CDR3 is TGTGCCAGCAGCTTGGAAGGGGGCGAGGGGTACGAGCAGTACTTC.

The rearrangement uses TRBV5-1 and TRBJ1-1; no definite D call. The CDR3 is 14 residues long. CDR1 and CDR2 from the germline V gene are SGHRS and YFSETQ. V was shortened by 0 bases and J by 4 bases, with 10 bases between the two germline ends. Here the CDR3 reads CASSLDTSRTEAFF. The CDR3 DNA reads TGCGCCAGCAGCTTGGACACGTCCCGCACTGAAGCTTTCTTT. Drawing the rest from reference TRBV5-1 and TRBJ1-1, the complete variable domain is KAGVTQTPRYLIKTRGQQVTLSCSPISGHRSVSWYQQTPGQGLQFLFEYFSETQRNKGNFPGRFSGRQFSNSRSEMNVSTLELGDSALYLCASSLDTSRTEAFFGQGTRLTVV.

V is TRBV12-3 or TRBV12-4 and J is TRBJ2-3; D gene ambiguous. V was trimmed by 7 bases and J by 3 bases, leaving 8 bases between them. This CDR3 contains 12 residues. The CDR3 spells CASTGATDTQYF. The CDR3 DNA reads TGTGCCAGCACCGGAGCGACAGATACGCAGTATTTT.

CDR3: CASSPPGAGLAGANVLTF. CDR3 sequence (DNA): TGTGCCAGCTCACCACCGGGCGCGGGGCTAGCTGGGGCCAACGTCCTGACTTTC. The chain combines TRBV18 with TRBJ2-6; possibly TRBD2 for D (6 bases). Deletions cut 0 bases from V and 2 bases from J, with 14 bases between. Germline V gene data show CDR1 as KGHSH and CDR2 as LQKENI. The CDR3 has 18 amino acids.

J is TRBJ2-2 and V is TRBV4-1; 8 nucleotides align to TRBD1. The germline V gene has CDR1 MGHRA and CDR2 YSYEKL. The CDR3 contains 19 residues. With V trimmed by 2 bases and J by 5 bases, 16 bases remained unmatched. The CDR3 loop is CASSQSPNRGRRQTGELFF. CDR3 bases: TGCGCCAGCAGCCAATCTCCCAACAGGGGGAGGAGGCAAACCGGGGAGCTGTTTTTT.

This clone was seen more than once but under ten times. This chain joins TRBV7-9 and TRBJ1-2; D is perhaps TRBD1 (5 bases). Germline CDR1 and CDR2: SEHNR and FQNEAQ (reference sequence). The CDR3 contains 15 residues. With 8 bases removed from V and 8 bases from J, the gap between germline ends came to 24 bases. In DNA form, the CDR3 reads TGTGCCAGCCTAACATTAAATACAGGCGGAGAGGGCTACACCTTC. Protein: CASLTLNTGGEGYTF.

The V gene is TRBV28, the J gene TRBJ1-4; a weak D match, TRBD1 (6 bases). The CDR3 is made up of 14 amino acids. The germline V gene encodes CDR1 MDHEN and CDR2 SYDVKM. V shed 3 bases and J shed 8 bases, with 13 bases lying between them. The CDR3 here is CASSFRAGVEKLFF. DNA of the CDR3: TGTGCCAGCAGTTTTAGGGCAGGGGTCGAAAAACTGTTTTTT.

This clone has only a few counts. The chain couples TRBV28 to TRBJ1-6; 8 bases align to TRBD1. V lost 8 bases, J lost 9 bases, and 12 bases stayed unmatched. This CDR3 is built from 15 residues. Germline assignment: CDR1 MDHEN and CDR2 SYDVKM. The CDR3 DNA sequence: TGTGCCAGCGGAGACACACAACAGGGGGTTTCACCCCTCCACTTT. Encoded protein: CASGDTQQGVSPLHF.

The chain recombines TRBV11-2 with TRBJ2-1, with 8 bases matching TRBD2. V shed 1 base and J 4 bases; nucleotides not matched to a gene: 6. The CDR3 has 16 amino acids. Germline CDR1 is SGHAT and CDR2 is FQNNGV. The CDR3 here is CASSLGGGGLYNEQFF. For the CDR3, the DNA is TGTGCCAGCAGCTTAGGTGGCGGGGGGCTTTACAATGAGCAGTTCTTC.

Points on this clone: The junction departs from the called germline gene at one end, perhaps through a read error. The V call is TRBV3-1 (or the pseudogene TRBV3-2), the J call TRBJ1-2, with 7 positions matching TRBD1. This CDR3 comprises 15 residues. Germline CDR1 LGHDT, CDR2 YNNKEL (reference sequence). The DNA for the CDR3 is TGTGCCAGCACCCAAGCGACAGGGCCGGGGTATGGCTACACCTTC. Translating it yields CASTQATGPGYGYTF.

This chain links TRBV4-1 with TRBJ1-1, with D possibly matching TRBD1 (5 bases). Germline lookup yields CDR1 MGHRA and CDR2 YSYEKL. CDR3 length: 12 residues. Trimming took off 4 bases at V and 4 bases at J, with 7 bases between the two ends. CDR3 amino acids: CASSRGGTEAFF. In nucleotides, the CDR3 is TGCGCCAGCAGCCGGGGGGGCACTGAAGCTTTCTTT.

This clone has only one observation. The chain joins TRBV21-1 to TRBJ2-5; the table's D call of TRBD1 was not tested on the DNA. TRBV21-1 is a documented pseudogene. The CDR3 has 15 amino acids. The CDR3 sequence is CASGSSRGVRETQYF. CDR3 nucleotide sequence: TGTGCCAGCGGGTCGTCCAGGGGGGTTCGAGAGACCCAGTACTTC.

In DNA, the CDR3 is TGTGCCAGCAGCTTTAGAGCGGGGGCCACAGATACGCAGTATTTT. As protein: CASSFRAGATDTQYF. This chain joins TRBV5-5 and TRBJ2-3; 8 bases fit TRBD2. V trimming: 2 bases; J trimming: 2 bases; junction bases outside the gene matches: 4. Germline lookup yields CDR1 SGHKS and CDR2 YYEKEE (reference sequence). The CDR3 totals 15 residues.

This chain joins TRBV6-5 and TRBJ2-7; weak D call: TRBD1 (6 bases). The V and J ends lost 6 bases and 1 base respectively, with 16 bases between them. The CDR3 is 15 amino acids. Per germline, CDR1 MNHEY and CDR2 SVGAGI. The CDR3 loop reads CASRHREGVSYEQYF. The CDR3 DNA reads TGTGCCAGCAGACATCGAGAGGGGGTATCCTACGAGCAGTACTTC.

The rearrangement links TRBV7-9 to TRBJ1-2; D unresolved. CDR3 size: 12 residues. CDR1 and CDR2 (germline): SEHNR, FQNEAQ (reference sequence). The V gene lost 6 bases and the J gene lost 2 bases, with 7 bases spanning the gap. Written as DNA, the CDR3 is TGTGCCAGCAGGCAGTGGAACTATGGCTACACCTTC. Translated: CASRQWNYGYTF.

The chain employs TRBV25-1 and TRBJ1-2; D is unclear. The CDR3 extends over 9 amino acids. Germline CDR1 and CDR2: MGHDK and SYGVNS. The germline V and J ends were trimmed by 8 bases and 6 bases, with 4 bases remaining between them. This CDR3 reads CASGDGYTF. The CDR3 DNA is TGTGCCAGCGGAGATGGCTACACCTTC.

J is TRBJ1-5 and V is TRBV19, with D possibly TRBD1 on 5 matching bases. V was clipped by 1 base and J by 2 bases, with 21 bases between them. There are 19 residues in the CDR3. Germline CDR1 and CDR2: LNHDA and SQIVND (reference sequence). The CDR3 bases are TGTGCCAGTAGTATAGCCCCCATTCAGGGTTATGGGGGCAATCAGCCCCAGCATTTT. Encoded protein: CASSIAPIQGYGGNQPQHF.

The V and J genes are TRBV5-6 and TRBJ1-2; 7 nucleotides agree with TRBD1. V gave up 2 bases and J gave up 4 bases; unmatched junction bases: 11. CDR3 size: 16 residues. Germline V gene data show CDR1 as SGHDT and CDR2 as YYEEEE. The CDR3 reads CASSFPTRGATYGYTF. CDR3 sequence (DNA): TGTGCCAGCAGCTTCCCTACCAGGGGGGCCACCTATGGCTACACCTTC.

The rearrangement links TRBV27 to TRBJ2-1, with TRBD2 identical over 11 bases. This CDR3 is 16 amino acids long. The V gene's germline CDR1 is MNHEY and CDR2 SMNVEV (reference sequence). Trimming removed 4 bases from V and 3 bases from J; junction bases left unmatched: 5. In DNA form, the CDR3 reads TGTGCCAGCAGTTCCGCACTAGCGGGGGACTACAATGAGCAGTTCTTC. This encodes CASSSALAGDYNEQFF.

J is TRBJ1-2 and V is TRBV5-8; D is perhaps TRBD1 (5 bases). Germline-derived CDR1 and CDR2 are SGHTS and YDEGEE. The ends were cut back, 1 base at V and 4 bases at J, with 11 bases in the middle. The CDR3 runs 14 residues. The CDR3 loop reads CASSLPLDTYGYTF. In DNA, the CDR3 is TGTGCCAGCAGCTTGCCACTGGACACCTATGGCTACACCTTC.

This chain connects TRBV7-9 to TRBJ2-1, with 9 bases identical to TRBD1. The CDR3 spans 12 residues. Trimming at V came to 6 bases and at J to 7 bases, leaving 1 base not matched to a gene. Germline CDR1 is SEHNR and CDR2 is FQNEAQ (reference sequence). The CDR3 DNA sequence: TGTGCCAGCAGAGGACAGGGGAATGAGCAGTTCTTC. Protein product: CASRGQGNEQFF.

The V gene is TRBV21-1, the J gene TRBJ2-5; whether TRBD1, the table's D call, matches the DNA was not checked. TRBV21-1 is flagged as a pseudogene. There are 10 residues in the CDR3. The CDR3 bases are TGTGCCAGCAGCGCACCACACAGGGACTTC. Amino acid sequence: CASSAPHRDF.

This clone was detected a few times. The chain carries TRBV5-4 and TRBJ2-3, with D unresolved. The CDR3 length is 13 residues. Germline assignment: CDR1 SGHNT and CDR2 YYREEE (reference sequence). V gave up 4 bases and J gave up 4 bases, with 10 bases separating them. CDR3 coding DNA: TGTGCCAGCAGCACCCTCCCGGCAGATACGCAGTATTTT. This codes for CASSTLPADTQYF. Full variable domain (rest looked up from reference TRBV5-4 and TRBJ2-3): ETGVTQSPTHLIKTRGQQVTLRCSSQSGHNTVSWYQQALGQGPQFIFQYYREEENGRGNFPPRFSGLQFPNYSSELNVNALELDDSALYLCASSTLPADTQYFGPGTRLTVL.

This chain uses TRBV27 with TRBJ2-6; D unclear. The CDR3 has 13 amino acids. V was pared by 7 bases and J by 0 bases, with 4 bases between. The germline gives CDR1 MNHEY, CDR2 SMNVEV (reference sequence). CDR3 sequence (DNA): TGTGCCAGCACTAGCTCTGGGGCCAACGTCCTGACTTTC. This translates into CASTSSGANVLTF.

V usage is TRBV19 and J usage is TRBJ2-7; 10 nucleotides align to TRBD2. This CDR3 region has 14 residues. V gave up 8 bases and J gave up 3 bases; unmatched junction bases: 7. Germline assignment: CDR1 LNHDA and CDR2 SQIVND (reference sequence). DNA of the CDR3: TGTGCCAGTCAGAATAGCGGGGGGTACTACGAGCAGTACTTC. Its translation: CASQNSGGYYEQYF.

The chain employs TRBV27 and TRBJ2-2; a weak D match, TRBD2 (6 bases). Trimming took off 7 bases at V and 8 bases at J, with 20 bases between the two ends. CDR1 and CDR2 (germline): MNHEY, SMNVEV (reference sequence). There are 15 residues in the CDR3. In nucleotides, the CDR3 is TGTGCCAGCACCCTTCGAGGAGGGGCTGGAGGGGAGCTGTTTTTT. This translates into CASTLRGGAGGELFF.

V gene TRBV5-1 combines with J gene TRBJ2-7, with 11 bases matching TRBD1. The CDR3 is 16 residues long. Trimming took 1 base from V and 6 from J; bases not matched to a gene: 9. Germline V gene data show CDR1 as SGHRS and CDR2 as YFSETQ. The CDR3 is CASSLFRGQGGVEQYF. The CDR3, as DNA: TGCGCCAGCAGCTTGTTTCGGGGACAGGGGGGTGTCGAGCAGTACTTC.

The genes are TRBV21-1 and TRBJ1-5; the listed D gene, TRBD1, was not tested against the DNA. TRBV21-1 represents a pseudogene. The CDR3 is made up of 14 amino acids. CDR3 sequence: CASTRTLCWQPQHF. DNA of the CDR3: TGTGCCAGCACCCGGACACTCTGCTGGCAGCCCCAGCATTTT.

The chain joins TRBV6-5 to TRBJ1-2; D remains ambiguous. CDR1 is MNHEY and CDR2 is SVGAGI in the germline V gene. Trimming pared 7 bases from V and 4 bases from J, leaving 13 bases between. The CDR3 sequence is 13 residues long. The CDR3 region has the DNA TGTGCCAGCACCGAGGAACGTGTCTATGGCTACACCTTC. It is translated as CASTEERVYGYTF.